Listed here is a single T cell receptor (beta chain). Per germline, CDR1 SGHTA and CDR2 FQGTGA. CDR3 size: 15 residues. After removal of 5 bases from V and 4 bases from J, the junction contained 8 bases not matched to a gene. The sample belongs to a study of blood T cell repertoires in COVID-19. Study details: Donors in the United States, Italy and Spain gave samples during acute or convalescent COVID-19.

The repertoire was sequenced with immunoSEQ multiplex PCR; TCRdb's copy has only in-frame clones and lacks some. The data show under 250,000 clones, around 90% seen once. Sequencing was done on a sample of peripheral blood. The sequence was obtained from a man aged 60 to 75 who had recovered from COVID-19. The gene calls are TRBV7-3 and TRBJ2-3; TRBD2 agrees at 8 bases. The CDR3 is CASSTSGSRADTQYF. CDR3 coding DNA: TGTGCCAGCAGCACAAGCGGGAGTAGGGCAGATACGCAGTATTTT.